This T cell receptor beta chain was identified during a study of blood T cell repertoires in COVID-19. Overall study: The analysed material was cDNA or gDNA that came from T cells, B-cell-depleted T cells, or PBMCs.

The count of this clone is one. In the original analysis: Estimated nucleated cell counts came from reference gene primer amplification. Libraries were prepared by immunoSEQ multiplex PCR; TCRdb keeps only in-frame clonotypes and omits some of them. Clonal size and the V and J genes are those of that table, whereas D and trimming came from the DNA. Among about 280,000 clones listed, approximately 83% were seen once. Germline V gene data show CDR1 as MGHRA and CDR2 as YSYEKL. The CDR3 has 13 residues. The V gene lost 0 bases and the J gene lost 8 bases, with 10 bases spanning the gap. The receptor was derived from a woman in her 30s who had recovered from COVID-19. The chain combines TRBV4-1 with TRBJ1-1; no firm D call. Material for sequencing was peripheral blood. The CDR3 bases are TGCGCCAGCAGCCAAGAAAGGCAGGCAGAAGCTTTCTTT. The encoded protein is CASSQERQAEAFF.